The source of this T cell receptor beta chain is a study of T cells in Graves' hyperthyroidism and ophthalmopathy. The overall study: It was at initial diagnosis, before any treatment, that peripheral blood was collected.

General observations from the study: Patients with ophthalmopathy were separated from those with stable hyperthyroidism by a 13 V-J model.

RNA transcripts were the template for amplifying TCR beta CDR3 regions. HTBI primers were the set used in a first-round RT-PCR of the TCR CDR3. TCRdb analysed the multiplex PCR reads with MiXCR anew, one entry per CDR3 protein. Among hundreds of thousands of distinct CDR3 sequences listed, 13% to 15% were seen once. With regard to this clonotype: Antigen: not known.

This receptor was taken from a woman aged 45-59 years with Graves' ophthalmopathy. The specimen sequenced was blood.

This chain's CDR3 is CSARVDRGLKTGELFF. The CDR3, as DNA: TGCAGTGCTAGAGTTGACAGGGGTTTGAAAACCGGGGAGCTGTTTTTT. The J gene is TRBJ2-2, the V gene TRBV20-1, with TRBD1 matching 8 bases. V was clipped by 1 base and J by 5 bases; unmatched bases: 9. Germline V CDR1 and CDR2: DFQATT, SNEGSKA (reference sequence). This CDR3 has 16 amino acids.